This is a list of T cell receptor beta chains from one sample in a study of shared clonotypes between healthy human individuals. The repertoire was sequenced with immunoSEQ multiplex PCR; TCRdb's copy has only in-frame clones and lacks some. This table holds millions of clones, more than 85% found once. Specimen: naive CD8+ T cells from PBMCs. These receptors originate from a man younger than 35 in good health. Some clones in this sample may be carry-over from other donors' samples. Both conserved end residues are part of each CDR3. D genes are given only for firm matches. A row's size may be missing; if present it is once, few, many or a size class.

v_gene: TRBV5-1
abundance: -
d_gene: -
j_gene: TRBJ2-7
CDR3aa: CASSASPGHPYEQYF
CDR3nt: TGCGCCAGCAGCGCGTCGCCGGGACACCCCTACGAGCAGTACTTC

v_gene: TRBV14
abundance: -
d_gene: -
j_gene: TRBJ1-3
CDR3aa: CASSQFVSSSGNTIYF
CDR3nt: TGTGCCAGCAGCCAATTCGTCAGCAGCTCTGGAAACACCATATATTTT

v_gene: TRBV7-9
abundance: -
d_gene: TRBD1
j_gene: TRBJ1-4
CDR3aa: CASSRDSRLEKLFF
CDR3nt: TGTGCCAGCAGCAGGGACAGTAGACTTGAAAAACTGTTTTTT

v_gene: TRBV4-1
abundance: -
d_gene: -
j_gene: TRBJ2-1
CDR3aa: CASSQVDIPYSGSNYNEQFF
CDR3nt: TGCGCCAGCAGCCAAGTGGACATCCCCTATTCGGGGAGTAACTACAATGAGCAGTTCTTC

v_gene: TRBV28
abundance: -
d_gene: -
j_gene: TRBJ1-2
CDR3aa: CASSSYQEGGYGYTF
CDR3nt: TGTGCCAGCAGTTCCTACCAAGAGGGGGGCTATGGCTACACCTTC

v_gene: TRBV30
abundance: -
d_gene: -
j_gene: TRBJ1-2
CDR3aa: CAWSEGVRGYTF
CDR3nt: TGTGCCTGGAGTGAAGGGGTGCGCGGCTACACCTTC

v_gene: TRBV4-3
abundance: -
d_gene: TRBD1
j_gene: TRBJ2-6
CDR3aa: CASSPRTGAPSGANVLTF
CDR3nt: TGCGCCAGCAGCCCTCGGACAGGGGCCCCCTCTGGGGCCAACGTCCTGACTTTC

v_gene: TRBV7-9
abundance: -
d_gene: -
j_gene: TRBJ2-1
CDR3aa: CASSLAFGSSYNEQFF
CDR3nt: TGTGCCAGCAGCTTAGCGTTCGGCTCCTCCTACAATGAGCAGTTCTTC

v_gene: TRBV28
abundance: -
d_gene: -
j_gene: TRBJ1-2
CDR3aa: CASSSPGGVYGYTF
CDR3nt: TGTGCCAGCAGTTCCCCGGGGGGCGTCTATGGCTACACCTTC

v_gene: TRBV5-4
abundance: once
d_gene: TRBD1
j_gene: TRBJ2-7
CDR3aa: CASSLGQSSYEQYF
CDR3nt: TGTGCCAGCAGCCTGGGACAGAGCTCCTACGAGCAGTACTTC

v_gene: TRBV7-9
abundance: once
d_gene: -
j_gene: TRBJ2-1
CDR3aa: CASSRTYNEQFF
CDR3nt: TGTGCCAGCAGCCGGACTTACAATGAGCAGTTCTTC

v_gene: TRBV29-1
abundance: -
d_gene: -
j_gene: TRBJ2-2
CDR3aa: CSGGLGGGELFF
CDR3nt: TGCAGCGGGGGCCTCGGGGGCGGGGAGCTGTTTTTT

v_gene: TRBV4-1
abundance: -
d_gene: -
j_gene: TRBJ1-3
CDR3aa: CASSQATSTGTGNTIYF
CDR3nt: TGCGCCAGCAGCCAAGCCACATCCACAGGGACTGGAAACACCATATATTTT

v_gene: TRBV9
abundance: once
d_gene: -
j_gene: TRBJ2-7
CDR3aa: CASSATGLSEQYF
CDR3nt: TGTGCCAGCAGCGCAACAGGGCTGAGCGAGCAGTACTTC

v_gene: TRBV6-5
abundance: -
d_gene: -
j_gene: TRBJ2-7
CDR3aa: CASWRSGYEQYF
CDR3nt: TGTGCCAGCTGGAGGTCGGGCTACGAGCAGTACTTC

v_gene: TRBV13
abundance: -
d_gene: TRBD2
j_gene: TRBJ2-3
CDR3aa: CASSETSGRTMSTDTQYF
CDR3nt: TGTGCCAGCAGCGAGACTAGCGGGAGGACCATGAGCACAGATACGCAGTATTTT

v_gene: TRBV19
abundance: -
d_gene: -
j_gene: TRBJ1-1
CDR3aa: CASSIYGWNTEAFF
CDR3nt: TGTGCCAGTAGTATTTACGGTTGGAACACTGAAGCTTTCTTT

v_gene: TRBV27
abundance: -
d_gene: TRBD1
j_gene: TRBJ2-7
CDR3aa: CASRDRGGYEQYF
CDR3nt: TGTGCCAGCAGGGACAGGGGAGGGTACGAGCAGTACTTC